This TCR beta chain is from a study of blood T cell repertoires in COVID-19. Across the study: Acute-phase and convalescent COVID-19 samples originated in the United States, Italy and Spain. PBMCs, B-cell-depleted T cells, or T cells were the source of the cDNA or gDNA that made up the material.

Source study methods: Reference gene primer amplification yielded estimated nucleated cell counts. This table comes from immunoSEQ multiplex PCR, and its TCRdb copy is limited to in-frame clones, with some not included. Clone size and V and J calls were adopted from that table, with D and trimming inferred from the DNA. The sample includes fewer than 300,000 clones, 75% to 95% of them seen just once. This CDR3 region has 16 residues. V was clipped by 5 bases and J by 2 bases; unmatched bases: 8. Germline loops: CDR1 ENHRY, CDR2 SYGVKD. J is TRBJ2-1 and V is TRBV10-3, with TRBD2 matching over 8 bases. Sequenced sample: peripheral blood. The source of this sequence is a person aged 18 to 29 with COVID-19, enrolled during active disease. This CDR3 reads CAISKAGLATYNEQFF. CDR3 nucleotides: TGTGCCATCAGTAAAGCTGGACTAGCAACCTACAATGAGCAGTTCTTC.